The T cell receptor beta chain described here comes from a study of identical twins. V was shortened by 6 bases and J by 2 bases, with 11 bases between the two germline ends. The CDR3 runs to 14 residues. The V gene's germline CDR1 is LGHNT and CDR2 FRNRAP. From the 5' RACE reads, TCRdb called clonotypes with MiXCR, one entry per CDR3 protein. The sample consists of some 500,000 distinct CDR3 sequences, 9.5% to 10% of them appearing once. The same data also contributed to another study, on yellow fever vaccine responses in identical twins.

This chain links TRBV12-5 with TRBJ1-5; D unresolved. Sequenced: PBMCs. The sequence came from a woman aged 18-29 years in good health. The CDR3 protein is CASGAGEGNQPQHF. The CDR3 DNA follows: TGTGCTAGTGGAGCCGGGGAAGGCAATCAGCCCCAGCATTTT.